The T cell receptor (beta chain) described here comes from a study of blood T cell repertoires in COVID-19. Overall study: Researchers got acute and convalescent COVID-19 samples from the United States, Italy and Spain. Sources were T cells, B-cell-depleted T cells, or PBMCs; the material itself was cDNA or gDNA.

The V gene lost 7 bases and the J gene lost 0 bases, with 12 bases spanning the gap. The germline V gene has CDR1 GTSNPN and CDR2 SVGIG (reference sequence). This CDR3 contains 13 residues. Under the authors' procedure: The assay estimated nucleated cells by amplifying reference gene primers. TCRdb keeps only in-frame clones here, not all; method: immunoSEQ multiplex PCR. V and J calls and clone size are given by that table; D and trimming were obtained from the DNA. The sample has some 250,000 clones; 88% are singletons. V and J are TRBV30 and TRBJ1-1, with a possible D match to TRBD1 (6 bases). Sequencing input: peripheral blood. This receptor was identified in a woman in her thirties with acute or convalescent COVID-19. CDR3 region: CAYVGQLNTEAFF. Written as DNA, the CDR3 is TGTGCCTATGTAGGACAGCTGAACACTGAAGCTTTCTTT.